A selection of T cell receptor beta chains follows, all from one sample in a study of blood T cell repertoires in COVID-19. Some clones are missing from TCRdb's copy, which holds only in-frame ones; the method was immunoSEQ multiplex PCR. The profile shows hundreds of thousands of clones, about nine tenths of them singletons. What was sequenced was PBMCs or T cells enriched from blood (not recorded which). The receptors stem from a woman in her 50s in a cohort exposed to, infected with or recovered from COVID-19 (not recorded which). Both conserved end residues are part of each CDR3. Each record gives: D gene, V gene, CDR3 length, clone size, J gene, CDR3 protein, CDR3 DNA. A D gene is named only where the DNA matches it firmly. Clone size is not always given. Where it is, it says once, few, many or a class for expanded clones.

D gene: NA; V gene: TRBV5-6; CDR3 length: 14; clone size: few; J gene: TRBJ1-2; CDR3 protein: CASSYGGSNYGYTF; CDR3 DNA: TGTGCCAGCAGCTATGGGGGCAGTAACTATGGCTACACCTTC
D gene: NA; V gene: TRBV2; CDR3 length: 13; clone size: NA; J gene: TRBJ2-2; CDR3 protein: CASSFQGPGELFF; CDR3 DNA: TGTGCCAGCAGTTTTCAGGGGCCCGGGGAGCTGTTTTTT
D gene: TRBD1; V gene: TRBV27; CDR3 length: 17; clone size: NA; J gene: TRBJ1-6; CDR3 protein: CATTVKRTGDPNSPLHF; CDR3 DNA: TGTGCCACCACTGTCAAAAGGACAGGGGATCCTAATTCACCCCTCCACTTT
D gene: NA; V gene: TRBV7-3; CDR3 length: 15; clone size: NA; J gene: TRBJ2-5; CDR3 protein: CASSLMGGGDETQYF; CDR3 DNA: TGTGCCAGCAGCTTAATGGGAGGCGGGGATGAGACCCAGTACTTC
D gene: NA; V gene: TRBV9; CDR3 length: 13; clone size: NA; J gene: TRBJ2-7; CDR3 protein: CASSARGRYEQYF; CDR3 DNA: TGTGCCAGCAGCGCCAGGGGCCGCTACGAGCAGTACTTC
D gene: TRBD1; V gene: TRBV4-1; CDR3 length: 16; clone size: few; J gene: TRBJ1-4; CDR3 protein: CASSQVGQATNEKLFF; CDR3 DNA: TGCGCCAGCAGCCAAGTGGGACAGGCAACTAATGAAAAACTGTTTTTT
D gene: TRBD1; V gene: TRBV7-3; CDR3 length: 17; clone size: NA; J gene: TRBJ1-6; CDR3 protein: CASSQDEGAPRNSPLHF; CDR3 DNA: TGTGCCAGCAGCCAAGACGAGGGGGCACCTCGGAATTCACCCCTCCACTTT
D gene: TRBD1; V gene: TRBV15; CDR3 length: 15; clone size: NA; J gene: TRBJ2-7; CDR3 protein: CATSRDRSASYEQYF; CDR3 DNA: TGTGCCACCAGCAGGGACAGGTCGGCTTCCTACGAGCAGTACTTC
D gene: NA; V gene: TRBV7-2; CDR3 length: 17; clone size: NA; J gene: TRBJ1-5; CDR3 protein: CASSLQDSHYSNQPQHF; CDR3 DNA: TGTGCCAGCAGCTTACAGGACAGCCACTATAGCAATCAGCCCCAGCATTTT
D gene: TRBD1; V gene: TRBV15; CDR3 length: 15; clone size: NA; J gene: TRBJ1-4; CDR3 protein: CATSRSGGRAEKLFF; CDR3 DNA: TGTGCCACCAGCAGATCAGGGGGCCGTGCTGAAAAACTGTTTTTT
D gene: NA; V gene: TRBV11-2; CDR3 length: 14; clone size: NA; J gene: TRBJ1-1; CDR3 protein: CASKGLQGIDEAFF; CDR3 DNA: TGTGCCAGCAAAGGGCTTCAGGGGATCGATGAAGCTTTCTTT
D gene: NA; V gene: TRBV13; CDR3 length: 17; clone size: NA; J gene: TRBJ2-1; CDR3 protein: CASSLDWVRQGTNEQFF; CDR3 DNA: TGTGCCAGCAGCTTAGATTGGGTTAGGCAGGGGACGAATGAGCAGTTCTTC
D gene: TRBD1; V gene: TRBV28; CDR3 length: 14; clone size: NA; J gene: TRBJ1-2; CDR3 protein: CASSLGGQIRGYTF; CDR3 DNA: TGTGCCAGCAGTTTAGGGGGACAGATTCGTGGCTACACCTTC
D gene: NA; V gene: TRBV5-6; CDR3 length: 16; clone size: NA; J gene: TRBJ1-1; CDR3 protein: CASSLGVLSMNTEAFF; CDR3 DNA: TGTGCCAGCAGCTTGGGAGTCCTTTCGATGAACACTGAAGCTTTCTTT
D gene: TRBD1; V gene: TRBV4-2; CDR3 length: 17; clone size: NA; J gene: TRBJ1-4; CDR3 protein: CASSQEGSRQGAEKLFF; CDR3 DNA: TGTGCCAGCAGCCAAGAGGGCTCGAGACAGGGGGCTGAAAAACTGTTTTTT
D gene: NA; V gene: TRBV7-6; CDR3 length: 18; clone size: NA; J gene: TRBJ1-3; CDR3 protein: CASSLEDVRGSSGNTIYF; CDR3 DNA: TGTGCCAGCAGCTTAGAGGACGTCAGGGGAAGCTCTGGAAACACCATATATTTT
D gene: NA; V gene: TRBV28; CDR3 length: 15; clone size: once; J gene: TRBJ1-5; CDR3 protein: CASSLNSYSNQPQHF; CDR3 DNA: TGTGCCAGCAGTTTGAACAGCTATAGCAATCAGCCCCAGCATTTT
D gene: NA; V gene: TRBV20-1; CDR3 length: 11; clone size: NA; J gene: TRBJ2-5; CDR3 protein: CSASPLETQYF; CDR3 DNA: TGCAGTGCATCCCCTTTAGAGACCCAGTACTTC
D gene: TRBD1; V gene: TRBV5-1; CDR3 length: 15; clone size: NA; J gene: TRBJ2-2; CDR3 protein: CASSLGTVNTGELFF; CDR3 DNA: TGCGCCAGCAGTCTCGGGACAGTAAACACCGGGGAGCTGTTTTTT
D gene: NA; V gene: TRBV7-9; CDR3 length: 14; clone size: NA; J gene: TRBJ1-3; CDR3 protein: CASSLRHPGNTIYF; CDR3 DNA: TGTGCCAGCAGCTTAAGACACCCTGGAAACACCATATATTTT
D gene: NA; V gene: TRBV15; CDR3 length: 14; clone size: NA; J gene: TRBJ1-1; CDR3 protein: CATSRDRGNTEAFF; CDR3 DNA: TGTGCCACCAGCAGAGACAGGGGGAACACTGAAGCTTTCTTT
D gene: NA; V gene: TRBV25-1; CDR3 length: 16; clone size: NA; J gene: TRBJ1-2; CDR3 protein: CASSDAFWPGEDGYTF; CDR3 DNA: TGTGCCAGCAGTGATGCTTTTTGGCCGGGGGAGGATGGCTACACCTTC
D gene: NA; V gene: TRBV2; CDR3 length: 12; clone size: NA; J gene: TRBJ2-7; CDR3 protein: CASSRVRAEQYF; CDR3 DNA: TGTGCCAGCAGCCGGGTGAGGGCCGAGCAGTACTTC
D gene: TRBD1; V gene: TRBV5-1; CDR3 length: 13; clone size: NA; J gene: TRBJ1-1; CDR3 protein: CASSRTGDTEAFF; CDR3 DNA: TGCGCCAGCAGCAGAACAGGGGATACTGAAGCTTTCTTT
D gene: TRBD2; V gene: TRBV10-3; CDR3 length: 17; clone size: NA; J gene: TRBJ2-1; CDR3 protein: CAISEWGSGGTNNEQFF; CDR3 DNA: TGTGCCATCAGTGAGTGGGGTAGCGGGGGGACTAACAATGAGCAGTTCTTC
D gene: NA; V gene: TRBV12-3/TRBV12-4; CDR3 length: 13; clone size: NA; J gene: TRBJ1-2; CDR3 protein: CASSLTRDYGYTF; CDR3 DNA: TGTGCCAGCAGTTTGACACGCGACTATGGCTACACCTTC
D gene: NA; V gene: TRBV10-3; CDR3 length: 14; clone size: once; J gene: TRBJ1-1; CDR3 protein: CAISEGRQNTEAFF; CDR3 DNA: TGTGCCATCAGTGAGGGCAGACAGAACACTGAAGCTTTCTTT
D gene: TRBD1; V gene: TRBV11-1; CDR3 length: 14; clone size: NA; J gene: TRBJ2-5; CDR3 protein: CASSPGQGGETQYF; CDR3 DNA: TGTGCCAGCAGCCCCGGACAGGGCGGAGAGACCCAGTACTTC
D gene: TRBD2; V gene: TRBV19; CDR3 length: 16; clone size: NA; J gene: TRBJ2-1; CDR3 protein: CASSTGLAGVRNQQFF; CDR3 DNA: TGTGCCAGTAGTACCGGACTAGCGGGGGTCCGCAATCAGCAGTTCTTC
D gene: TRBD1; V gene: TRBV6-5; CDR3 length: 16; clone size: NA; J gene: TRBJ1-2; CDR3 protein: CASSYARGQSGYGYTF; CDR3 DNA: TGTGCCAGCAGTTACGCCAGGGGGCAGAGCGGCTATGGCTACACCTTC
D gene: TRBD1; V gene: TRBV7-2; CDR3 length: 14; clone size: NA; J gene: TRBJ1-5; CDR3 protein: CASSLGQGYQPQHF; CDR3 DNA: TGTGCCAGCAGCTTAGGACAGGGTTACCAGCCCCAGCATTTT
D gene: NA; V gene: TRBV14; CDR3 length: 13; clone size: once; J gene: TRBJ1-2; CDR3 protein: CASSQALLYGYTF; CDR3 DNA: TGTGCCAGCAGCCAAGCTCTGTTATATGGCTACACCTTC
D gene: NA; V gene: TRBV19; CDR3 length: 15; clone size: NA; J gene: TRBJ2-1; CDR3 protein: CASSIGGEAYNEQFF; CDR3 DNA: TGTGCCAGTAGTATTGGAGGTGAGGCCTACAATGAGCAGTTCTTC
D gene: TRBD1; V gene: TRBV6-2/TRBV6-3; CDR3 length: 15; clone size: many; J gene: TRBJ1-2; CDR3 protein: CASSLDQGVGYGYTF; CDR3 DNA: TGTGCCAGCAGCCTGGACCAGGGGGTTGGCTATGGCTACACCTTC
D gene: NA; V gene: TRBV3-1/TRBV3-2; CDR3 length: 15; clone size: NA; J gene: TRBJ2-4; CDR3 protein: CASSQVRGARNIQYF; CDR3 DNA: TGTGCCAGCAGCCAAGTCAGGGGGGCCAGAAACATTCAGTACTTC
D gene: NA; V gene: TRBV18; CDR3 length: 14; clone size: NA; J gene: TRBJ2-3; CDR3 protein: CASSQTSGADTQYF; CDR3 DNA: TGTGCCAGCTCCCAAACCTCAGGGGCAGATACGCAGTATTTT
D gene: TRBD2; V gene: TRBV9; CDR3 length: 14; clone size: NA; J gene: TRBJ2-7; CDR3 protein: CASSVGTSGYEQYF; CDR3 DNA: TGTGCCAGCAGCGTTGGGACTAGCGGCTACGAGCAGTACTTC
D gene: NA; V gene: TRBV28; CDR3 length: 12; clone size: NA; J gene: TRBJ1-1; CDR3 protein: CASSFRQQGPFF; CDR3 DNA: TGTGCCAGCAGTTTTAGGCAACAGGGTCCTTTCTTT
D gene: TRBD1; V gene: TRBV5-1; CDR3 length: 15; clone size: NA; J gene: TRBJ2-7; CDR3 protein: CASSRTGFRSYEQYF; CDR3 DNA: TGCGCCAGCAGCCGGACAGGGTTTAGGTCCTACGAGCAGTACTTC
D gene: NA; V gene: TRBV20-1; CDR3 length: 10; clone size: NA; J gene: TRBJ1-1; CDR3 protein: CSASLYEAFF; CDR3 DNA: TGCAGTGCTAGTCTCTATGAAGCTTTCTTT
D gene: TRBD2; V gene: TRBV7-3; CDR3 length: 15; clone size: NA; J gene: TRBJ2-1; CDR3 protein: CASSPLGTSSDEQFF; CDR3 DNA: TGTGCCAGCAGCCCCCTCGGGACTAGTTCTGATGAGCAGTTCTTC